These 8 T cell receptor beta chains originate from one sample sequenced in a study of T cells expressing NK-cell markers. Following a re-call of the 5' RACE reads, TCRdb has one entry per CDR3 protein and lacks DNA. The sample has about 410,000 distinct CDR3 sequences. Sequenced input: blood T cells: a sorted CD56 or NKG2C T cell subset, CD4+ or CD8+ T cells, or bulk PBMC T cells (not recorded which). The origin of the receptors is a woman between 45 and 65 years old in good health.

J is TRBJ2-1 and V is TRBV11-2; TCRdb calls TRBD2, which cannot be checked without DNA. The CDR3 contains 13 residues. In germline, CDR1 is SGHAT, CDR2 FQNNGV. The CDR3 loop is CASSFEDYLGEFF. Supplemented by reference TRBV11-2 and TRBJ2-1, the full variable domain reads EAGVAQSPRYKIIEKRQSVAFWCNPISGHATLYWYQQILGQGPKLLIQFQNNGVVDDSQLPKDRFSAERLKGVDSTLKIQPAKLEDSAVYLCASSFEDYLGEFFGPGTRLTVL.

This chain joins TRBV11-2 and TRBJ2-1; TCRdb picks TRBD2, but there is no DNA to check that call. The germline gives CDR1 SGHAT, CDR2 FQNNGV. This CDR3 region has 18 residues. This CDR3 is CASSFSWGMTSGYNEQFF.

J is TRBJ2-7 and V is TRBV20-1; TCRdb gives TRBD2 as the D gene, but with no DNA this cannot be confirmed. This CDR3 comprises 16 residues. In germline, CDR1 is DFQATT, CDR2 SNEGSKA (reference sequence). The CDR3 loop reads CSARDSDYPSFYEQYF.

The rearrangement links TRBV5-1 to TRBJ1-1. Germline V lookup: CDR1 SGHRS, CDR2 YFSETQ. CDR3 length equals 15 residues. The CDR3 reads CASSFAFPEDTEAFF.

CDR3 amino acids: CASSFGLAVTDTQYF. V usage is TRBV27 and J usage is TRBJ2-3; with no DNA, the TCRdb D assignment of TRBD2 cannot be verified. CDR3 size: 15 residues. CDR1 and CDR2 (germline): MNHEY, SMNVEV (reference sequence).

This chain links TRBV29-1 with TRBJ1-1. The CDR3 length is 12 residues. The germline V gene has CDR1 SQVTM and CDR2 ANQGSEA. The CDR3 sequence is CSLMDGNTEAFF.

The chain has TRBV27 and TRBJ2-3. The CDR3 spans 13 residues. Germline CDR1 is MNHEY and CDR2 is SMNVEV (reference sequence). The chain's CDR3 is CASSTFPTDTQYF.

The J gene is TRBJ2-1, the V gene TRBV7-2; the D call of TRBD1 rests on TCRdb alone, since no DNA is present to check it. CDR1 and CDR2 from the germline V gene are SGHTA and FQGNSA. The CDR3 runs to 15 residues. The CDR3 sequence: CASSLWTGPYNEQFF.